The TCR beta chain described here comes from a study of technical replicates of blood from a handful of donors. Germline CDR1 MNHNS, CDR2 SASEGT. The ends were cut back, 5 bases at V and 5 bases at J, with 6 bases in the middle. CDR3 size: 11 residues. Method: immunoSEQ multiplex PCR; TCRdb's copy keeps in-frame clones and lacks some. The sample contains 85,000 or so clones, roughly 94% of which appear only once. This TCR was sampled from a human donor in good health. Sequencing was carried out using T cells isolated from PBMCs. This sequence joins TRBV6-1 and TRBJ2-5; D remains unclear. CDR3 amino acids: CASSLKETQYF. Here the CDR3 DNA reads TGTGCCAGCAGTCTAAAGGAGACCCAGTACTTC.